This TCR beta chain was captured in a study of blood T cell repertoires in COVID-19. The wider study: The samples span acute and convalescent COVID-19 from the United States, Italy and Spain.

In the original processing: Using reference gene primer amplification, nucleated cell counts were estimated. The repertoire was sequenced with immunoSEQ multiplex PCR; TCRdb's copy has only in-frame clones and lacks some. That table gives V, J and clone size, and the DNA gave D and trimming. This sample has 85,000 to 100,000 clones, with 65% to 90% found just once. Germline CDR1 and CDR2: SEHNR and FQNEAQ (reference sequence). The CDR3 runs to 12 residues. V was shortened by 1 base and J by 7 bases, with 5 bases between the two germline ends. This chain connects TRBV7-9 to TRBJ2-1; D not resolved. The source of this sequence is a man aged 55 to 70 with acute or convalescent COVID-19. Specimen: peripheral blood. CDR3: CASSLGENEQFF. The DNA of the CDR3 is TGTGCCAGCAGCTTAGGAGAAAATGAGCAGTTCTTC.